The 9 T cell receptor beta chains in this list originate from one sample, sequenced in a study of T cell responses to AZD1222 COVID-19 vaccine. The table came from immunoSEQ multiplex PCR; TCRdb's copy has only in-frame clones and leaves some out. This repertoire shows some 180,000 clones, 70% to 90% found once; its top ten account for less than 1.3%. Sequencing was performed on peripheral blood, taken 28 days after the second AZD1222 dose. The source of these receptors is an adult who received the AZD1222 COVID-19 vaccine.

V gene TRBV3-1 (or the pseudogene TRBV3-2) combines with J gene TRBJ1-5, with D maybe TRBD1 (6 bases). Germline values: CDR1 LGHDT, CDR2 YNNKEL (reference sequence). The germline V and J ends were trimmed by 9 bases and 9 bases, with 24 bases remaining between them. The CDR3 is made up of 15 amino acids. In DNA, the CDR3 is TGTGCCAGGGGACGGGACAACATCGGGATGGGGCCCCAGCATTTT. Amino acid sequence: CARGRDNIGMGPQHF.

In this sample, this clone turned up once. J is TRBJ1-1 and V is TRBV5-4; 8 bases match TRBD1. The CDR3 is 15 residues long. Germline loops: CDR1 SGHNT, CDR2 YYREEE (reference sequence). The V gene end was trimmed by 1 base and the J gene end by 1 base; junction bases not matched to a gene: 3. CDR3 sequence (DNA): TGTGCCAGCAGCTTGCCAGGGGGCGCGAACACTGAAGCTTTCTTT. This translates into CASSLPGGANTEAFF. Together with reference TRBV5-4 and TRBJ1-1, the CDR3 gives the full variable domain: ETGVTQSPTHLIKTRGQQVTLRCSSQSGHNTVSWYQQALGQGPQFIFQYYREEENGRGNFPPRFSGLQFPNYSSELNVNALELDDSALYLCASSLPGGANTEAFFGQGTRLTVV.

This rearrangement joins TRBV2 to TRBJ1-2; no clear D gene. V was clipped by 7 bases and J by 2 bases, with 11 bases between them. The germline V gene encodes CDR1 SNHLY and CDR2 FYNNEI. The CDR3 totals 13 residues. CDR3 amino acids: CASNFVRNYGYTF. The CDR3 nucleotides read TGTGCCAGCAACTTTGTCCGCAACTATGGCTACACCTTC. Drawing the rest from reference TRBV2 and TRBJ1-2, the complete variable domain is EPEVTQTPSHQVTQMGQEVILRCVPISNHLYFYWYRQILGQKVEFLVSFYNNEISEKSEIFDDQFSVERPDGSNFTLKIRSTKLEDSAMYFCASNFVRNYGYTFGSGTRLTVV.

V usage is TRBV7-9 and J usage is TRBJ1-5, with D possibly TRBD1 on 5 matching bases. The CDR3 consists of 19 residues. Trimming pared 5 bases from V and 2 bases from J, leaving 25 bases between. Germline CDR1 SEHNR, CDR2 FQNEAQ (reference sequence). The CDR3 DNA reads TGTGCCAGCAGCGACAACCGAGGGCGCAGGGTAGGTGGCAATCAGCCCCAGCATTTT. Amino acid sequence: CASSDNRGRRVGGNQPQHF. The full variable domain, rest sourced from reference TRBV7-9 and TRBJ1-5, is DTGVSQNPRHKITKRGQNVTFRCDPISEHNRLYWYRQTLGQGPEFLTYFQNEAQLEKSRLLSDRFSAERPKGSFSTLEIQRTEQGDSAMYLCASSDNRGRRVGGNQPQHFGDGTRLSIL.

This clone was observed a handful of times. The rearrangement uses TRBV11-2 and TRBJ2-5; D is ambiguous. CDR1 and CDR2 (germline): SGHAT, FQNNGV. The CDR3 is 12 residues long. Trimming cost V 7 bases and J 4 bases, with 10 bases left between them. The chain's CDR3 is CASTKGVETQYF. The CDR3 DNA reads as TGTGCCAGCACGAAGGGCGTAGAGACCCAGTACTTC.

The sample holds many counts of this clone. This same CDR3 is encoded by further DNA sequences in the sample. The rearrangement uses TRBV2 and TRBJ2-7, with D unclear. Germline V gene sequence: CDR1 SNHLY, CDR2 FYNNEI. The ends were cut back, 5 bases at V and 4 bases at J, with 6 bases in the middle. This CDR3 contains 11 residues. The CDR3 nucleotides read TGTGCCAGCAGTCTACTATACGAGCAGTACTTC. Translated, it gives CASSLLYEQYF.

This clone was counted only a few times. The chain links TRBV4-3 to TRBJ1-2, with D unclear. CDR1 LGHNA and CDR2 YSLEER come from the germline V gene. V lost 2 bases to trimming and J lost 7 bases, with 11 bases between them. This CDR3 is built from 13 residues. As DNA, the CDR3 is TGCGCCAGCAGCCAACGGACCTCCACTGGCTACACCTTC. This gives the protein CASSQRTSTGYTF.

The chain is built from TRBV6-5 and TRBJ2-5; 7 positions agree with TRBD1. Per germline, CDR1 MNHEY and CDR2 SVGAGI. The CDR3 loop spans 15 amino acids. After removal of 5 bases from V and 0 bases from J, the junction contained 6 bases not matched to a gene. CDR3 nucleotides: TGTGCCAGCAGTATCGGGACAGTGTACCAAGAGACCCAGTACTTC. Encoded protein: CASSIGTVYQETQYF.

This sequence joins TRBV5-4 and TRBJ2-2; TRBD1 might be the D (6 bases). Trimming removed 6 bases at V and 4 bases at J, with 13 bases between. The CDR3 runs to 14 residues. Germline V CDR1 and CDR2: SGHNT, YYREEE (reference sequence). The CDR3 DNA reads as TGTGCCAGCAACCAGGGGTCGGGCACCGGGGAGCTGTTTTTT. As protein: CASNQGSGTGELFF. Complete variable domain (other parts from reference TRBV5-4 and TRBJ2-2): ETGVTQSPTHLIKTRGQQVTLRCSSQSGHNTVSWYQQALGQGPQFIFQYYREEENGRGNFPPRFSGLQFPNYSSELNVNALELDDSALYLCASNQGSGTGELFFGEGSRLTVL.